The clone carrying this TCR beta chain was recorded only once. No antigen is known for it. The CDR3 loop spans 12 amino acids. The junction had 10 bases not matched to a gene; V was cut back by 8 bases and J by 9 bases. Germline CDR1 and CDR2: MGHDK and SYGVNS. Clones were read by immunoSEQ multiplex PCR, and TCRdb kept only the in-frame ones, dropping some. This sample has 85,000 to 120,000 clones, with about three quarters found just once. These data originate in a study of Ad26.COV2.S vaccination and SARS-CoV-2 variants. Study findings and constraints: The authors reported substantial breadth in spike-specific CD8+ and CD4+ T cell responses after vaccination.

The sequence was collected from a human donor who had recovered from COVID-19. The V and J genes are TRBV25-1 and TRBJ2-7, with TRBD1 matching 7 bases. The sequencing here drew on peripheral blood, taken after recovery from COVID-19. CDR3 bases: TGTGCCAGCGAGAGCACAGGGGACAGGCAGTACTTC. This sequence encodes CASESTGDRQYF.